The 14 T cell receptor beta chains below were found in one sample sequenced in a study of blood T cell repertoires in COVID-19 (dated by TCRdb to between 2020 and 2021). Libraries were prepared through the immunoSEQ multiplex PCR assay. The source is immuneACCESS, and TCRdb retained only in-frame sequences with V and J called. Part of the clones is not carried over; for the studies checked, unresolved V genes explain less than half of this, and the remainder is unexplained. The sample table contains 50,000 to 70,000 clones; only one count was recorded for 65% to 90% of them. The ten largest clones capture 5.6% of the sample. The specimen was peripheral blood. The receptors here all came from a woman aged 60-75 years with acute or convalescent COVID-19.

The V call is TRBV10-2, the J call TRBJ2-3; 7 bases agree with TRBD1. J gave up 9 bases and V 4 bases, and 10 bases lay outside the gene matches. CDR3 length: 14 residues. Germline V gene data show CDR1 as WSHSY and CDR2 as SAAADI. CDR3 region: CASSVGGQPNTQYF. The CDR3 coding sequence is TGCGCCAGCAGTGTTGGGGGACAGCCAAACACGCAGTATTTT.

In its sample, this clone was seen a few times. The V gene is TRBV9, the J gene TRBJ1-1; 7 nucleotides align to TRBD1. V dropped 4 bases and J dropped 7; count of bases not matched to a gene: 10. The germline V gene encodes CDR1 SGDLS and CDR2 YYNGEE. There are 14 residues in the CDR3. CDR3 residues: CASSSSGTAYEAFF. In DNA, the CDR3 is TGTGCCAGCAGCTCCTCCGGGACAGCCTATGAAGCTTTCTTT.

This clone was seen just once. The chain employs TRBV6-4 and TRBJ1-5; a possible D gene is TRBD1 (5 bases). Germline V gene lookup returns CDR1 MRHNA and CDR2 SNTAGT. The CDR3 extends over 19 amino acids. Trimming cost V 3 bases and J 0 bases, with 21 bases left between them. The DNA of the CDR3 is TGTGCCAGCAGTGATCTCCTTACAGGTCACCATTATAGCAATCAGCCCCAGCATTTT. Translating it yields CASSDLLTGHHYSNQPQHF.

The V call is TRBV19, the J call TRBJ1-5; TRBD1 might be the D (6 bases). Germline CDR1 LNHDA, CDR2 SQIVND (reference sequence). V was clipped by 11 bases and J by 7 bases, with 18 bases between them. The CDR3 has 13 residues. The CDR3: CASSTGFGQPQHF. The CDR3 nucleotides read TGTGCCTCTAGTACAGGGTTCGGGCAGCCCCAGCATTTT.

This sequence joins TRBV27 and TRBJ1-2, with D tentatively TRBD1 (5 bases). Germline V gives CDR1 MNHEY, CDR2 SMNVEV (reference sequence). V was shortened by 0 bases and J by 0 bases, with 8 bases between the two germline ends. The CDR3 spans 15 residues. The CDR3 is CASSLSQGANYGYTF. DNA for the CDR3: TGTGCCAGCAGTTTATCGCAGGGTGCTAACTATGGCTACACCTTC.

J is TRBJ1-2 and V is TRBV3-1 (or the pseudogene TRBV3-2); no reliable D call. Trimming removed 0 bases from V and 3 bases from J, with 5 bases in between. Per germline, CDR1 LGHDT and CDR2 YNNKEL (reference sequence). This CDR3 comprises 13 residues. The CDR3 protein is CASSQDRDYGYTF. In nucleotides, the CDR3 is TGTGCCAGCAGCCAAGATCGGGACTATGGCTACACCTTC.

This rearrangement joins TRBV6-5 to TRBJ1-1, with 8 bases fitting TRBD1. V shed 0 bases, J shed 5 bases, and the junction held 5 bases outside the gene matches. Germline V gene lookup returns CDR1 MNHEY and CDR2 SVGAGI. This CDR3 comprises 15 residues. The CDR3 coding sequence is TGTGCCAGCAGTTACTCGACAGGGGTGTGGACTGAAGCTTTCTTT. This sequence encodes CASSYSTGVWTEAFF.

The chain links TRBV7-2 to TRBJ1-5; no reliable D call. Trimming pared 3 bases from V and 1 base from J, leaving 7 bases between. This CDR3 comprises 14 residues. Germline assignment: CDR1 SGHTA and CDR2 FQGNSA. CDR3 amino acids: CASSFRGSNQPQHF. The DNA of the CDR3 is TGTGCCAGCAGCTTCCGGGGAAGCAATCAGCCCCAGCATTTT.

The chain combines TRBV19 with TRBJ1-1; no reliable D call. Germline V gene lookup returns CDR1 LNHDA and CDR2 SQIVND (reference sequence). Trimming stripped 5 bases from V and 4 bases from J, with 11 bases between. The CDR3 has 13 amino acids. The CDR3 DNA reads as TGTGCCAGTAGTCCCCAAACTATCACTGAAGCTTTCTTT. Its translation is CASSPQTITEAFF. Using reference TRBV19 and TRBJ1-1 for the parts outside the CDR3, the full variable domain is DGGITQSPKYLFRKEGQNVTLSCEQNLNHDAMYWYRQDPGQGLRLIYYSQIVNDFQKGDIAEGYSVSREKKESFPLTVTSAQKNPTAFYLCASSPQTITEAFFGQGTRLTVV.

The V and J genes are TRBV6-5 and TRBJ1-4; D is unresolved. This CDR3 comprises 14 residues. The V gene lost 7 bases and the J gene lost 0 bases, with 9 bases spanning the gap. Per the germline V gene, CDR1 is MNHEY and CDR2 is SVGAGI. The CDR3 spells CASKRIATNEKLFF. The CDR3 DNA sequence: TGTGCCAGCAAGAGGATTGCAACTAATGAAAAACTGTTTTTT.

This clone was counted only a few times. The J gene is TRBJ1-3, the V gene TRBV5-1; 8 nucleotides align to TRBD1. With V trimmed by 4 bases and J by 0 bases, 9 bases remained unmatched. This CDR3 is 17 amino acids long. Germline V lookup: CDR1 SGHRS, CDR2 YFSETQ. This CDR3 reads CASSASTGVFSGNTIYF. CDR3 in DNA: TGCGCCAGCAGCGCATCGACAGGGGTCTTCTCTGGAAACACCATATATTTT.

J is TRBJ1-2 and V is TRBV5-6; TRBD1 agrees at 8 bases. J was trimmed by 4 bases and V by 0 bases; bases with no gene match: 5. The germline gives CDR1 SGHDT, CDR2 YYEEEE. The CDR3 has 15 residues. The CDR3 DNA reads TGTGCCAGCAGCTTGGGCGGACAGGGTTTCTATGGCTACACCTTC. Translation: CASSLGGQGFYGYTF.

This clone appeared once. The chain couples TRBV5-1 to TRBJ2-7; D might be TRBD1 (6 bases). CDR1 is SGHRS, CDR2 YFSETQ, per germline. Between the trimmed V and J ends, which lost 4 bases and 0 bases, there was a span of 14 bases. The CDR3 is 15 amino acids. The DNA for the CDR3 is TGCGCCAGCAGCCAACCCGGGACACCCTCCTACGAGCAGTACTTC. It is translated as CASSQPGTPSYEQYF.

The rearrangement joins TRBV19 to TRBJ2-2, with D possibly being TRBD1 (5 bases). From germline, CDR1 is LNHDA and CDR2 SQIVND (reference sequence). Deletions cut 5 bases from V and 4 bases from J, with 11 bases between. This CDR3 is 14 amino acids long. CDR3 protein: CASSQNRPTGELFF. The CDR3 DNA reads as TGTGCCAGTAGTCAAAACAGGCCCACCGGGGAGCTGTTTTTT.